Reported below is one TCR beta chain. In its sample, this clonotype was seen a few times. Its specific antigen is unknown. Per-base qualities were not stored, and no clone one base away is much larger. For this chain, trimming is 5 bases at the V end and 2 bases at the J end, and the number of junction bases without a gene match is 4. Per the germline V gene, SGHTA is the CDR1 and FQGTGA is the CDR2. The CDR3 measures 14 amino acids from cysteine to phenylalanine. Left in the record is the CDR3 DNA by itself, 42 bases read in frame from the first base. The sample's time point label, in plain terms: pre-sensitization, week 0. The label giving this sample's treatment or condition can be read as: therapeutic diphenylcyclopropenone sensitization with weekly scalp DPC. At every patch-test visit, the blood draw took place before the patch test was put on. Patients were considered eligible if aged 18 to 70, diagnosed with alopecia and deemed suitable for DPC therapy, and patients were excluded if pregnant. Total RNA was isolated from unfractionated whole blood collected in Tempus Blood RNA tubes.

Preparation of the library involved RACE. The run used a NextSeq 500. During library preparation, unique molecular identifiers were attached to individual cDNA molecules so that TCRs could be counted quantitatively and reproducibly. Both TCR alpha and TCR beta chains were sequenced from each blood RNA sample. Per the authors' processing: The median number of TCRs per sample was over 95,000, ranging from about 20,000 to 750,000. The Decombinator software suite was used to annotate the V, J and CDR3 of the TCR reads. Every sample was subsampled to the same number of TCRs (28,000) for the PS versus PT1 abundance plots. TCRs were defined as expanded if absent before sensitization and observed at least eight times at the 2-week time point. TCRdb itself trimmed the public reads at Q25 with fastp, ran MiXCR and retained productive beta chains. Records with the same CDR3 protein are collapsed into one entry carrying the most frequent genes and DNA. TCRdb's processing, not the study's, gives the V and J calls here. Recorded for this sample are a few hundred thousand distinct CDR3 sequences; about 8.6% of them occurred a single time. The ten largest clones add up to 2% to 2.5% of the sample.

The data stem from a study of human T cells and chemical hapten exposure (dated by TCRdb to about 2021). For the study in its entirety: For sensitization, 2% DPC in acetone was applied to a roughly 2 cm by roughly 2 cm area of upper inner arm skin. Libraries were combined into a pool for sequencing, and differences in TCR yield between samples came mainly from small differences in library volumes within the pool. For TCR sequencing, blood came from 25 to 35 alopecia patients at anywhere from one to four time points (pre-sensitization, 2, 6 and 24 weeks). The patient cohort, mostly female, included alopecia areata with under or over 50% scalp involvement, alopecia totalis and alopecia universalis. Blood samples were taken from patients before sensitization (week 0) and then at 2, 6 and about 24 weeks after DPC sensitization. Patients additionally received weekly therapeutic DPC doses to the scalp throughout the roughly 24-week study period. Patch tests used Finn chambers with 0.01% DPC on the upper back, scored after 6 days by International Contact Dermatitis Research Group standards. This study followed changes in the peripheral blood TCR repertoire in vivo during primary and secondary sensitization of alopecia patients to the hapten diphenylcyclopropenone (DPC).

What the research found in general, with its limitations: After repeated subsampling, the strength of the expansion versus patch-test correlation and the threshold at which it became significant changed. Because all patients had alopecia, a presumed autoimmune disease, the immune response of the patients might differ from that of healthy individuals. DPC sensitization did not change the number of TCRs with a frequency above 1 in 1000, and there was no evidence of changes in global repertoire structure. Compared with pre-sensitization or healthy control sets, expanded TCRs formed significantly more large CDR3 similarity clusters, which is consistent with antigen-driven responses. A positive correlation was found between the number of PT1 expanded TCRs and patch test score, with significance reached at thresholds 8, 16 and 32 but not 4.

This chain joins TRBV7-3 to TRBJ2-3, with TRBD1 identical over 7 junction bases. This clonotype originated in a woman aged 40 to 50 with alopecia areata. Some clones in this sample may be carry-over from other donors' samples. The source was whole blood, collected in connection with sensitization to the hapten diphenylcyclopropenone (DPC). The CDR3 reads as follows: CASSRRGITDTQYF. The DNA sequence is given as TGTGCCAGCAGCCGCAGGGGGATCACAGATACGCAGTATTTT.